These T cell receptor beta chains were read from a single sample in a study of shared clonotypes between healthy human individuals. Clones were read by immunoSEQ multiplex PCR, and TCRdb kept only the in-frame ones, dropping some. This sample has around 1 million clones, with 60% to 85% found just once. The material sequenced was memory CD4+ T cells sorted from blood. The receptors derive from a man aged 18 to 30 in good health. The conserved cysteine and the conserved F or W are not part of the CDR3 here. Fields, in order: V gene, J gene, CDR3 protein.

TRBV6-1,TRBJ1-2,ASKEGSVVYGYT
TRBV18,TRBJ2-7,ASSPPRAADSYEQY
TRBV18,TRBJ2-3,ASSPSDTRGQY
TRBV4-2,TRBJ2-2,ASSQTSWGGWVIELF
TRBV6-1,TRBJ1-3,ASSATPVGAGNTIY
TRBV10-3,TRBJ2-1,AISDARAVLNEQF
TRBV9,TRBJ1-4,ASSGRYGRGDDEKLF
TRBV5-1,TRBJ2-3,ASSLTGTGNADTQY
TRBV19,TRBJ1-5,ASSSRGLNQPQH
TRBV6-1,TRBJ2-5,ASSFTQRQETQY
TRBV7-2,TRBJ2-3,ASSSARGQRVTDTQY
TRBV5-1,TRBJ2-1,ASSLSSWGGEQF
TRBV5-1,TRBJ2-3,ASSLGDREGDTQY
TRBV28,TRBJ1-4,ASSLYGAAANEKLF
TRBV6-6,TRBJ2-5,ASSWRETQY
TRBV18,TRBJ2-5,ASSPSSLEETQY
TRBV19,TRBJ2-2,ASSIGRNTGELF
TRBV19,TRBJ2-3,ASSIALGNSDTQY
TRBV5-1,TRBJ2-5,ASSVQSQETQY
TRBV10-1,TRBJ2-7,ASSESGRSFEQY
TRBV5-6,TRBJ2-5,ASSLYGTTQETQY
TRBV28,TRBJ2-3,ASSSVWVIGGPSTDTQY
TRBV5-6,TRBJ2-7,ASSLFDVYEQY
TRBV7-9,TRBJ2-5,ASSLLQGAIQETQY
TRBV11-2,TRBJ2-1,ASSLDRSSYNEQF
TRBV18,TRBJ2-3,ASSPPASGSADTQY
TRBV30,TRBJ1-6,AWTSRGSPLH
TRBV6-1,TRBJ2-6,ASRDSRYGANVLT
TRBV30,TRBJ2-5,AWSPDRGLAVQETQY
TRBV2,TRBJ2-7,ASRGLAAPTKQY
TRBV7-6,TRBJ2-1,ASSSFSGGRGEQF
TRBV18,TRBJ2-3,ASSPPYRDRDTDTQY
TRBV5-1,TRBJ1-6,ASSLTGTAASPLH
TRBV9,TRBJ1-2,ASSVDSAPYGYT
TRBV29-1,TRBJ2-7,SVDTGNSYEQY
TRBV27,TRBJ2-1,ASSKLAGYNEQF
TRBV7-8,TRBJ1-1,ASSHRQGRNTEAF
TRBV7-9,TRBJ1-1,ASSPFTGGNTEAF
TRBV11-1,TRBJ2-7,ASSGRDRGYEQY
TRBV16,TRBJ2-5,ASSRRVGETQY
TRBV10-1,TRBJ1-5,ASRETWGKPQNQPQH
TRBV5-6,TRBJ2-4,ATLQWGEGKNIQY
TRBV2,TRBJ1-4,ASSESPPGIGEKLF
TRBV27,TRBJ2-7,ASSFGRNSYEQY
TRBV10-3,TRBJ1-5,AISESSYGSNQPQH
TRBV30,TRBJ1-5,AWSVQRTGFGGNQPQH
TRBV28,TRBJ1-1,ASGIFRVRSTEAF